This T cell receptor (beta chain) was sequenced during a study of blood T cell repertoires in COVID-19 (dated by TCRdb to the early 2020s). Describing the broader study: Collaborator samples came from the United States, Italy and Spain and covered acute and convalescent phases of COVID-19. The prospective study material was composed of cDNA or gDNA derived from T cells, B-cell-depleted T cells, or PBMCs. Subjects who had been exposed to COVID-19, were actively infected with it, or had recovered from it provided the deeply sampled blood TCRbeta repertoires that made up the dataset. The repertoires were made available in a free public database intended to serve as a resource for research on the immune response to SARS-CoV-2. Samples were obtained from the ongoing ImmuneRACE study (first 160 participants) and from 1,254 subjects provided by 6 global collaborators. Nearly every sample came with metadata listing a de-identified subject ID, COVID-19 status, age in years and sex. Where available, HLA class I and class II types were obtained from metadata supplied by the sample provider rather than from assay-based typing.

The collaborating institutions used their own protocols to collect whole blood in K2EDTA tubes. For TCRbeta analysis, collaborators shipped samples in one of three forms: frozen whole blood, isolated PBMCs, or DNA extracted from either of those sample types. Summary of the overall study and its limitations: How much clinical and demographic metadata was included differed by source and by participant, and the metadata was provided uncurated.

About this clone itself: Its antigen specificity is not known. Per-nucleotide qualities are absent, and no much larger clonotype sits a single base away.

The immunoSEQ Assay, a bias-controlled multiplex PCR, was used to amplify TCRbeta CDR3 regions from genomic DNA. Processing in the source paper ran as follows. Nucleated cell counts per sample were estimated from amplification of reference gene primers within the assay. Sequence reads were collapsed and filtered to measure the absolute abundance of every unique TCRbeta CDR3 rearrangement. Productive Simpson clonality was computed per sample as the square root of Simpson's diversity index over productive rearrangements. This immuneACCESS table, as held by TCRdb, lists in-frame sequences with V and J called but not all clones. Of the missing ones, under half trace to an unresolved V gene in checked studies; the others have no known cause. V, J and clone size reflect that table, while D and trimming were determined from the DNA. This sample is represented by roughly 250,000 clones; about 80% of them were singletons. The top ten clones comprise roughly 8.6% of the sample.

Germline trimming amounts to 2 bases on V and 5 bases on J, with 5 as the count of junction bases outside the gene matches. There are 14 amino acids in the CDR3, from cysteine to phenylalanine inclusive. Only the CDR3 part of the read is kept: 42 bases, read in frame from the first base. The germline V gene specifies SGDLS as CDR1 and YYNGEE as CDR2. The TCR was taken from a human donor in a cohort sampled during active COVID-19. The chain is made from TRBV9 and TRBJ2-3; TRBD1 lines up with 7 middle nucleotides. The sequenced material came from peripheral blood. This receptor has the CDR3 CASSVKQGLDTQYF. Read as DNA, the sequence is TGTGCCAGCAGCGTCAAACAGGGGCTAGATACGCAGTATTTT.